Following are 8 T cell receptor beta chains from one sample sequenced in a study of shared T cell receptors in the human thymus. The table came from immunoSEQ multiplex PCR; TCRdb's copy has only in-frame clones and leaves some out. This table has 500,000 to 850,000 clones, roughly 86% appearing once. The sample also formed part of further work on human thymus T cells.

The specimen was thymocytes. These receptors were obtained from a boy under three years old with a congenital heart defect.

The J gene is TRBJ1-5, the V gene TRBV28; 7 bases are shared with TRBD1. V gave up 4 bases and J gave up 2 bases; unmatched junction bases: 11. Per the germline V gene, CDR1 is MDHEN and CDR2 is SYDVKM. CDR3 size: 17 residues. CDR3 in amino acids: CASSSYITGVGNQPQHF. In nucleotides, the CDR3 is TGTGCCAGCAGTTCCTATATCACAGGGGTTGGCAATCAGCCCCAGCATTTT.

CDR3 region: CASSVTSSGNTIYF. The CDR3 DNA reads as TGTGCCAGCAGCGTGACTTCCTCTGGAAACACCATATATTTT. The gene calls are TRBV9 and TRBJ1-3; no definite D call. Per the germline V gene, CDR1 is SGDLS and CDR2 is YYNGEE. CDR3 size: 14 residues. V shed 2 bases and J shed 0 bases, with 6 bases lying between them.

The rearrangement joins TRBV10-2 to TRBJ1-1; D gene unclear. Germline assignment: CDR1 WSHSY and CDR2 SAAADI. This CDR3 is built from 21 residues. Between the trimmed V and J ends, which lost 5 bases and 1 base, there was a span of 32 bases. The DNA of the CDR3 is TGCGCCAGCAGTCTAACAGAGGGCCCAAAAGTCCTCCGTTATGAGAACACTGAAGCTTTCTTT. Its protein product is CASSLTEGPKVLRYENTEAFF.

V is TRBV6-5 and J is TRBJ2-7, with 8 bases identical to TRBD2. J gave up 3 bases and V 6 bases, and 10 bases lay outside the gene matches. Per the germline V gene, CDR1 is MNHEY and CDR2 is SVGAGI. This CDR3 contains 15 residues. As DNA, the CDR3 is TGTGCCAGCAGCCCATCTAGCGGGTCCTTCTACGAGCAGTACTTC. Translating it yields CASSPSSGSFYEQYF.

V usage is TRBV27 and J usage is TRBJ1-1; 10 nucleotides agree with TRBD1. The germline V gene has CDR1 MNHEY and CDR2 SMNVEV (reference sequence). This CDR3 region has 14 residues. J lost 5 bases, V lost 7 bases, and 7 bases had no gene match. The CDR3 loop reads CASTPGQGRTEAFF. CDR3 bases: TGTGCCAGCACCCCGGGACAGGGGAGAACTGAAGCTTTCTTT.

This chain joins TRBV28 and TRBJ1-1; possible D gene TRBD1, 6 bases. Per germline, CDR1 MDHEN and CDR2 SYDVKM. V lost 5 bases and J lost 4, with 14 bases in between. There are 14 residues in the CDR3. This CDR3 reads CASSRSFRGTEAFF. CDR3 bases: TGTGCCAGCAGTCGATCCTTCAGGGGCACTGAAGCTTTCTTT.

The V gene is TRBV4-1, the J gene TRBJ1-1; D possibly corresponds to TRBD1 (6 bases). Germline V gene sequence: CDR1 MGHRA, CDR2 YSYEKL. The germline V and J ends were trimmed by 0 bases and 8 bases, with 19 bases remaining between them. CDR3 length equals 16 residues. This CDR3 is CASSQEKGETGLEAFF. CDR3 DNA sequence: TGCGCCAGCAGCCAAGAAAAGGGGGAGACAGGCCTGGAAGCTTTCTTT.

The V call is TRBV27, the J call TRBJ2-7, with 8 nucleotides matching TRBD2. Germline V gene lookup returns CDR1 MNHEY and CDR2 SMNVEV (reference sequence). CDR3 length equals 15 residues. With V trimmed by 0 bases and J by 4 bases, 5 bases remained unmatched. The CDR3 is CASSLSIAGNYEQYF. The DNA of the CDR3 is TGTGCCAGCAGTTTATCGATAGCGGGGAATTACGAGCAGTACTTC.